The 21 T cell receptor beta chains in this list originate from one sample, sequenced in a study of T cells after yellow fever vaccination. TCRdb called the 5' RACE reads again in MiXCR, with one record for every CDR3 protein. The sample comprises 250,000 to 300,000 distinct CDR3 sequences, 7.5% to 9.5% of which are singletons, and 3% to 3.5% rests with the top ten. The material was CD4+ T cells sorted from PBMCs, obtained 5 days after the yellow fever booster vaccination. These receptors originate from a man aged 18-30 years who received the YFV17D yellow fever vaccine.

In its sample, this clonotype was seen a few times. V usage is TRBV20-1 and J usage is TRBJ1-2; no firm D call. The V gene lost 3 bases and the J gene lost 8 bases, with 16 bases spanning the gap. The germline V gene encodes CDR1 DFQATT and CDR2 SNEGSKA (reference sequence). CDR3 length equals 13 residues. In DNA form, the CDR3 reads TGCAGTGCTAGGTCTGGGGAATTGAGAGGCTACACCTTC. Its translation is CSARSGELRGYTF.

The gene calls are TRBV29-1 and TRBJ1-3, with D possibly TRBD1 on 6 matching bases. Trimming stripped 4 bases from V and 2 bases from J, with 9 bases between. CDR3 length: 13 amino acids. Germline assignment: CDR1 SQVTM and CDR2 ANQGSEA. This CDR3 is CSVAGTTGNTIYF. The CDR3 region has the DNA TGCAGCGTTGCCGGGACAACTGGAAACACCATATATTTT.

This clonotype has only a few counts. The chain recombines TRBV19 with TRBJ2-7; tentative D call: TRBD1 (5 bases). The germline V gene has CDR1 LNHDA and CDR2 SQIVND (reference sequence). Trimming pared 4 bases from V and 2 bases from J, leaving 12 bases between. CDR3 size: 14 residues. CDR3 in amino acids: CASSTTGATYEQYF. In nucleotides, the CDR3 is TGTGCCAGTAGTACTACAGGAGCCACCTACGAGCAGTACTTC.

V and J are TRBV4-1 and TRBJ1-5; D may be TRBD1 (5 bases). The CDR3 is made up of 16 amino acids. The V end lost 4 bases, the J end lost 4 bases, and 17 bases lay between the germline ends. Germline CDR1 MGHRA, CDR2 YSYEKL. CDR3 sequence: CASSPMGEGRNQPQHF. The CDR3 DNA is TGCGCCAGCAGCCCGATGGGGGAGGGCCGGAATCAGCCCCAGCATTTT.

In this sample, this clonotype turned up a few times. The genes are TRBV4-1 and TRBJ1-4; TRBD1 matches at 9 bases. Trimming at V came to 7 bases and at J to 5 bases, leaving 8 bases not matched to a gene. Germline lookup yields CDR1 MGHRA and CDR2 YSYEKL. This CDR3 contains 15 residues. Here the CDR3 reads CASTLRTGANEKLFF. The DNA for the CDR3 is TGCGCCAGCACCCTAAGGACAGGGGCGAATGAAAAACTGTTTTTT.

The sample holds many counts of this clonotype. The rearrangement joins TRBV7-6 to TRBJ2-7, with 7 bases aligning to TRBD1. CDR3 size: 15 residues. CDR1 and CDR2 from the germline V gene are SGHVS and FNYEAQ. Trimming removed 2 bases from V and 4 bases from J; junction bases left unmatched: 8. This CDR3 is CASSLNEGAGYEQYF. The CDR3 DNA reads TGTGCCAGCAGCTTAAATGAGGGGGCCGGTTACGAGCAGTACTTC.

There are a few counts of this clonotype. V is TRBV20-1 and J is TRBJ1-6; D is unclear. The CDR3 is 14 residues long. Trimming took 1 base from V and 9 from J, leaving 13 bases between them. Germline V gene sequence: CDR1 DFQATT, CDR2 SNEGSKA (reference sequence). For the CDR3, the DNA is TGCAGTGCTAGAGTTGGAGGACTAGGTTCACCCCTCCACTTT. As protein: CSARVGGLGSPLHF.

The chain has TRBV28 and TRBJ1-6, with unresolved D. This CDR3 has 14 amino acids. V dropped 6 bases and J dropped 14 bases, with 20 bases sitting between them. Germline loops: CDR1 MDHEN, CDR2 SYDVKM. CDR3 in DNA: TGTGCCAGCAGCAAAGCCGGACGGAGGAACGCCCTCCACTTT. This encodes CASSKAGRRNALHF.

This chain uses TRBV4-2 with TRBJ2-3; 10 bases align to TRBD2. J was trimmed by 1 base and V by 1 base; bases with no gene match: 2. The CDR3 totals 16 residues. Germline loops: CDR1 LGHNA, CDR2 YNFKEQ. The CDR3 reads CASSQGGLARTDTQYF. Written as DNA, the CDR3 is TGTGCCAGCAGCCAAGGGGGACTAGCGCGCACAGATACGCAGTATTTT.

In this sample, this clonotype turned up a few times. The chain employs TRBV20-1 and TRBJ2-1; D is perhaps TRBD2 (6 bases). CDR1 and CDR2 from the germline V gene are DFQATT and SNEGSKA (reference sequence). V was pared by 0 bases and J by 6 bases, with 12 bases between. CDR3 length: 14 residues. The CDR3 here is CSARERRGSNEQFF. CDR3 coding DNA: TGCAGTGCTAGAGAGCGACGGGGGAGCAATGAGCAGTTCTTC.

This clonotype was picked up many times. CDR3 bases: TGCGCCAGCAGCTTCTTGACGGGACAAGAGACCCAGTACTTC. Amino acids: CASSFLTGQETQYF. This chain joins TRBV5-1 and TRBJ2-5; a possible D gene is TRBD2 (5 bases). V lost 2 bases and J 2 bases, leaving 10 bases between the germline ends. The V gene's germline CDR1 is SGHRS and CDR2 YFSETQ. The CDR3 runs to 14 residues.

This clonotype was seen more than once but under ten times. This chain uses TRBV7-2 with TRBJ2-4; a weak D match, TRBD1 (6 bases). CDR3 length: 15 amino acids. Germline V gives CDR1 SGHTA, CDR2 FQGNSA. V was shortened by 1 base and J by 5 bases, with 12 bases between the two germline ends. Here the CDR3 DNA reads TGTGCCAGCAGCTTAGGAACAGGGCCCCAAAACATTCAGTACTTC. Protein sequence: CASSLGTGPQNIQYF.

The chain uses TRBV4-1 and TRBJ1-3; 9 nucleotides align to TRBD1. The junction had 3 bases not matched to a gene; V was cut back by 2 bases and J by 4 bases. CDR3 length: 15 amino acids. Germline V gene data show CDR1 as MGHRA and CDR2 as YSYEKL. CDR3 in DNA: TGCGCCAGCAGCCAATTACAGGGGGCCGGAAACACCATATATTTT. Translated, it gives CASSQLQGAGNTIYF.

The gene calls are TRBV9 and TRBJ2-3; 10 bases are shared with TRBD2. From germline, CDR1 is SGDLS and CDR2 YYNGEE. The V gene end was trimmed by 5 bases and the J gene end by 4 bases; junction bases not matched to a gene: 4. The CDR3 runs 14 residues. CDR3 sequence: CASSEAGGPDTQYF. The CDR3, as DNA: TGTGCCAGCAGTGAAGCGGGGGGGCCAGATACGCAGTATTTT.

In this sample, this clonotype turned up a few times. The rearrangement uses TRBV7-2 and TRBJ1-5; maybe TRBD1 (6 bases). This CDR3 spans 14 amino acids. Trimming took off 5 bases at V and 6 bases at J, with 14 bases between the two ends. The germline V gene encodes CDR1 SGHTA and CDR2 FQGNSA. The CDR3 here is CASSLEGGLQPQHF. The CDR3 nucleotides are TGTGCCAGCAGCCTCGAAGGGGGACTTCAGCCCCAGCATTTT.

This clonotype was observed once. The junction shows a germline mismatch at one end, possibly a read error. The chain uses TRBV6-1 and TRBJ1-2; 9 bases map to TRBD1. The CDR3 consists of 14 residues. The germline V gene encodes CDR1 MNHNS and CDR2 SASEGT. CDR3 amino acids: CANSDGQGYYGYTF. In DNA form, the CDR3 reads TGTGCCAACAGTGATGGACAGGGGTACTATGGCTACACCTTC.

There are a few counts of this clonotype. V gene TRBV21-1 combines with J gene TRBJ1-6; no DNA check was done on the table's D call, TRBD1. TRBV21-1 is a pseudogene. The CDR3 length is 18 residues. The CDR3 loop is CASSPMRDKGTFYSPLHF. The DNA of the CDR3 is TGTGCCAGCAGCCCTATGCGGGACAAGGGAACCTTCTATTCACCCCTCCACTTT.

This clonotype has just a few counts. DNA of the CDR3: TGTGCCAGCAGTCTGAGCGGGGGACCGGTATACTTC. Translation: CASSLSGGPVYF. The chain has TRBV3-1 and TRBJ2-5, with 8 nucleotides matching TRBD2. Germline loops: CDR1 LGHDT, CDR2 YNNKEL (reference sequence). The CDR3 spans 12 residues. V gave up 6 bases and J gave up 14 bases; unmatched junction bases: 11.

This clonotype was seen a handful of times. The rearrangement joins TRBV7-9 to TRBJ2-3; 12 bases align to TRBD2. There are 18 residues in the CDR3. The ends lost 4 bases at V and 0 bases at J; junction bases unmatched: 8. Germline V lookup: CDR1 SEHNR, CDR2 FQNEAQ (reference sequence). As DNA, the CDR3 is TGTGCCAGCAGCTCCGGACTAGCGGGGCATCCTAGCACAGATACGCAGTATTTT. Translated, it gives CASSSGLAGHPSTDTQYF.

This clonotype was detected many times. The rearrangement links TRBV12-3 or TRBV12-4 to TRBJ1-4, with 7 bases that match TRBD1. V was pared by 5 bases and J by 4 bases, with 10 bases of the junction left unmatched. CDR3 length: 16 amino acids. The CDR3 region has the DNA TGTGCCAGCAGTCCCACCGAAGGACAGGATAATGAAAAACTGTTTTTT. It is translated as CASSPTEGQDNEKLFF.

J is TRBJ1-6 and V is TRBV9; unclear D gene. The CDR3 runs to 12 residues. Germline V gives CDR1 SGDLS, CDR2 YYNGEE. V lost 2 bases to trimming and J lost 7 bases, with 4 bases between them. DNA for the CDR3: TGTGCCAGCAGCGTTTGGAATTCACCCCTCCACTTT. Amino acids: CASSVWNSPLHF.